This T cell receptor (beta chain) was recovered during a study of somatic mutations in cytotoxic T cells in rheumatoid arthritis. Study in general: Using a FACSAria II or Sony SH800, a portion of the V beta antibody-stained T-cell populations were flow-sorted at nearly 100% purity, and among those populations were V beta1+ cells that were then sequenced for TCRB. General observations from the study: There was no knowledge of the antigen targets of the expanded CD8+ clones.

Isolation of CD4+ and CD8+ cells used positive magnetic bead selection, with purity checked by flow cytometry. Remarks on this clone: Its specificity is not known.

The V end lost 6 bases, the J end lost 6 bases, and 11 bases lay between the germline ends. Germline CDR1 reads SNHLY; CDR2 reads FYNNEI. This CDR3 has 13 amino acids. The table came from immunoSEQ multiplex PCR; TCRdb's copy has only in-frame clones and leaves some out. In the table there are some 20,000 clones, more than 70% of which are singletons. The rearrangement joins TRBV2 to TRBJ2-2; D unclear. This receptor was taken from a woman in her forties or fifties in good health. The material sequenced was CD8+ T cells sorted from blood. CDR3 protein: CASSVGVPGELFF. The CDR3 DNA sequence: TGTGCCAGCAGCGTAGGAGTACCCGGGGAGCTGTTTTTT. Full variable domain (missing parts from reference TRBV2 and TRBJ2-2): EPEVTQTPSHQVTQMGQEVILRCVPISNHLYFYWYRQILGQKVEFLVSFYNNEISEKSEIFDDQFSVERPDGSNFTLKIRSTKLEDSAMYFCASSVGVPGELFFGEGSRLTVL.